The 14 T cell receptor beta chains listed next were all sequenced from one sample in a study of tissue T cells after allogeneic stem cell transplantation. Clones were sequenced by immunoSEQ multiplex PCR, and TCRdb holds only the in-frame ones, with some missing. The table records some 48,000 clones, about three quarters of them present only once. The sequencing sample was made of sorted cells pooled from one or two spleens. These receptors all stem from a pool of C57BL/6 mice in good health.

Concerning this clone: The gene symbols are mouse symbols. Read sequence stops 1 residue before the CDR3 end, and the germline J gene provides the missing end. This sequence joins TRBV3 and TRBJ2-3; the D gene is possibly TRBD1 (6 bases). Trimming stripped 6 bases from V and 1 base from J, with 8 bases between. The CDR3 contains 13 residues. Germline values: CDR1 SNHLY, CDR2 FYNGKV (reference sequence). The DNA read from the CDR3 is TGTGCCAGCAGAAACAGGGGTGCAGAAACGCTGTAT. It encodes CASRNRGAETLY. The whole CDR3 sequence is CASRNRGAETLYF.

With regard to this clone: The germline and genes are mouse ones. The CDR3 is cut off 1 residue early in the read; its end comes from the germline J gene. The chain employs TRBV13-2 and TRBJ1-3; perhaps TRBD1 as D (5 bases). Trimming left V 1 base short and J 2 bases short, with 7 bases between. The CDR3 runs 14 residues. CDR1 and CDR2 (germline): NNHNN, SYGAGS (reference sequence). CDR3: CASGDLRAGNTLYF. CDR3 DNA, as far as it was read: TGTGCCAGCGGTGATCTCAGGGCTGGAAATACGCTCTAT.

This clone showed up just a few times. Gene names and germline match the mouse. CDR3 region: CSSTTGGSYEQYF. CDR3 DNA, as far as it was read: TGTAGTTCTACGACTGGGGGGTCCTATGAACAGTAC. V is TRBV30 and J is TRBJ2-7; 10 positions agree with TRBD2. The CDR3 end is not reached by the read, which stops 1 residue before it; the germline J gene fills it in. Germline values: CDR1 SQVVS, CDR2 ANEGSEA. This CDR3 contains 13 residues. V was pared by 4 bases and J by 1 base, with 1 base of the junction left unmatched. Variable domain in full (rest from reference TRBV30 and TRBJ2-7): SVLLYQKPNRDICQSGTSLKIQCVADSQVVSMFWYQQFQEQSLMLMATANEGSEATYESGFTKDKFPISRPNLTFSTLTVNNARPGDSSIYFCSSTTGGSYEQYFGPGTRLTVL.

A remark on this clone: Mouse gene names apply. From the germline J gene comes the end of the CDR3, since the read stops 1 residue before it. This rearrangement joins TRBV31 to TRBJ2-7; D call uncertain. The CDR3 covers 13 residues. Germline CDR1 and CDR2: GKSSPN and SITVG. With 0 bases removed from V and 4 bases from J, the gap between germline ends came to 10 bases. The CDR3 DNA, read in part, is TGTGCCTGGAGTCTAGTGCAAAATTATGAACAGTAC. Encoded protein: CAWSLVQNYEQY. The entire CDR3 sequence reads CAWSLVQNYEQYF. Filled out from reference TRBV31 and TRBJ2-7, the complete variable domain reads AQTIHQWPVAEIKAVGSPLSLGCTIKGKSSPNLYWYWQATGGTLQQLFYSITVGQVESVVQLNLSASRPKDDQFILSTEKLLLSHSGFYLCAWSLVQNYEQYFGPGTRLTVL.

With regard to this clone: The germline and genes are mouse ones. The CDR3 extends 1 residue past the end of the read, so its final part is completed from the germline J gene. The J gene is TRBJ2-1, the V gene TRBV4; 10 nucleotides line up with TRBD2. V gave up 4 bases and J gave up 5 bases; unmatched junction bases: 2. Per the germline V gene, CDR1 is LGHDT and CDR2 is YNNKQL (reference sequence). This CDR3 has 14 residues. The CDR3 loop is CASSSWGGDAEQFF. The part of the CDR3 DNA that was read is TGTGCCAGCAGCTCCTGGGGGGGCGATGCTGAGCAGTTC. The full variable domain, rest sourced from reference TRBV4 and TRBJ2-1, is ETAVFQTPNYHVTQVGNEVSFNCKQTLGHDTMYWYKQDSKKLLKIMFSYNNKQLIVNETVPRRFSPQSSDKAHLNLRIKSVEPEDSAVYLCASSSWGGDAEQFFGPGTRLTVL.

A remark on this clone: Mouse names are used for the genes. The read terminates 1 residue ahead of where the CDR3 ends, so the germline J gene completes it. The chain is built from TRBV2 and TRBJ2-1; 9 nucleotides agree with TRBD2. CDR3 length equals 15 residues. From germline, CDR1 is LGHNA and CDR2 YSYQKL. V shed 4 bases, J shed 3 bases, and the junction held 4 bases outside the gene matches. Partial CDR3 DNA: TGTGCCAGCAGCCCTTCGACTGGGGGCTATGCTGAGCAGTTC. Protein: CASSPSTGGYAEQF. In full, the CDR3 reads CASSPSTGGYAEQFF.

Note on this clone: Gene names are the mouse ones. The read ends 1 residue shy of where the CDR3 ends; the end is completed using the germline J gene. V is TRBV13-1 and J is TRBJ1-2; D gene ambiguous. V was pared by 2 bases and J by 1 base, with 3 bases between. The germline CDR1 and CDR2 sequences are NSHNY and SYGAGN. CDR3 length equals 12 residues. CDR3 protein: CASSDRNSDYTF. The CDR3 DNA, read in part, is TGTGCCAGCAGTGACAGAAACTCCGACTACACC.

Worth noting for this clone: Genes here carry mouse names. The read falls 1 residue short of the CDR3 end, and the missing part is taken from the germline J gene. J is TRBJ2-5 and V is TRBV5, with TRBD2 identical over 11 bases. The V gene's germline CDR1 is LGHNA and CDR2 YNLKQL (reference sequence). CDR3 size: 16 residues. V shed 0 bases, J shed 2 bases, and the junction held 1 base outside the gene matches. The chain's CDR3 is CASSQEGLGVQDTQYF. The covered CDR3 bases are TGTGCCAGCAGCCAAGAGGGACTGGGGGTCCAAGACACCCAGTAC.

Notes on this clone: The gene names here belong to mouse. The observed sequence ends 1 residue before the CDR3 terminus, with the missing tail filled in from the germline J gene. The identical CDR3 is also encoded by other nucleotide sequences in the sample. The chain joins TRBV5 to TRBJ1-2, with unresolved D. CDR1 LGHNA and CDR2 YNLKQL come from the germline V gene (reference sequence). CDR3 length equals 14 residues. Trimming left V 0 bases short and J 1 base short, with 6 bases between. CDR3 bases read: TGTGCCAGCAGCCAAGATCCAAAAAACTCCGACTACACC. The encoded protein is CASSQDPKNSDYT. The complete CDR3 protein is CASSQDPKNSDYTF.

A few counts support this clone. The genes and germline here are from mouse. From the germline J gene comes the end of the CDR3, since the read stops 1 residue before it. The chain joins TRBV12-1 to TRBJ2-7; TRBD2 aligns across 9 bases. The germline V gene has CDR1 SGHSN and CDR2 HYEKVE. V was pared by 4 bases and J by 0 bases, with 6 bases of the junction left unmatched. The CDR3 covers 15 residues. CDR3 residues: CASSPRWGGSYEQYF. The CDR3 bases that were read are TGTGCCAGCTCCCCCCGCTGGGGGGGCTCCTATGAACAGTAC.

On this clone: The gene names given are mouse names. The CDR3 end falls 1 residue outside the read, so it is completed with the germline J gene. The rearrangement joins TRBV12-1 to TRBJ2-7; 10 bases align to TRBD2. This CDR3 has 14 residues. The junction had 4 bases not matched to a gene; V was cut back by 0 bases and J by 6 bases. CDR1 SGHSN and CDR2 HYEKVE come from the germline V gene. This CDR3 reads CASSLGWGGAEQYF. The CDR3 bases that were read are TGTGCCAGCTCTCTCGGCTGGGGGGGCGCTGAACAGTAC.

As regards this clone: The listed genes are named as in mouse. The observed sequence ends 1 residue before the CDR3 terminus, with the missing tail filled in from the germline J gene. V and J are TRBV14 and TRBJ2-5, with TRBD2 matching over 10 bases. The CDR3 runs to 15 residues. In germline, CDR1 is SGHDT, CDR2 FRDEAV. The V and J ends lost 2 bases and 6 bases, in that order; junction bases with no gene match: 6. The sequenced part of the CDR3 DNA is TGTGCCAGCAGTTTATCCGGGACTGGGGTCGACACCCAGTAC. This encodes CASSLSGTGVDTQY. The complete CDR3 sequence is CASSLSGTGVDTQYF. Full variable domain (remainder filled in from reference TRBV14 and TRBJ2-5): EAGVTQSPRYAVLQEGQAVSFWCDPISGHDTLYWYQQPRDQGPQLLVYFRDEAVIDNSQLPSDRFSAVRPKGTNSTLKIQSAKQGDTATYLCASSLSGTGVDTQYFGPGTRLLVL.

As to this clone: Any gene name here is a mouse gene name. The read ends 1 residue shy of where the CDR3 ends; the end is completed using the germline J gene. V is TRBV1 and J is TRBJ2-7; 8 bases are a match to TRBD2. The junction had 4 bases not matched to a gene; V was cut back by 0 bases and J by 6 bases. The CDR3 sequence is 14 residues long. Germline loops: CDR1 NSQYPW, CDR2 LRSPGD (reference sequence). The CDR3 sequence: CTCSADWGEGEQYF. CDR3 DNA (partial): TGCACCTGCAGTGCAGACTGGGGGGAGGGTGAACAGTAC.

On this clone: The genes are named according to mouse. The missing CDR3 end, 1 residue past where the read stops, is filled in from the germline J gene. The chain couples TRBV19 to TRBJ1-4; D gene uncertain. The germline CDR1 and CDR2 sequences are FNHDT and SITEND (reference sequence). The CDR3 sequence is 12 residues long. The germline V and J ends were trimmed by 4 bases and 7 bases, with 8 bases remaining between them. CDR3 region: CASSSRGERLFF. Partial CDR3 DNA: TGTGCCAGCAGTTCCAGAGGCGAAAGATTATTT. The full variable domain, completed using reference TRBV19 and TRBJ1-4, is GGIITQTPKFLIGQEGQKLTLKCQQNFNHDTMYWYRQDSGKGLRLIYYSITENDLQKGDLSEGYDASREKKSSFSLTVTSAQKNEMAVFLCASSSRGERLFFGHGTKLSVL.